These 11 T cell receptor beta chains were all obtained from the same sample, sequenced in a study of regulatory T cells in long-lasting Graves disease. HTBI primers from iRepertoire and Arm-PCR of CDR3 regions yielded the TCR beta libraries. Using its own MiXCR run on the multiplex PCR reads, TCRdb lists one record per CDR3 protein. The table lists about 400,000 distinct CDR3 sequences, about a sixth of them singletons, with approximately 21% in the top ten. The time point is: newly diagnosed GD, antithyroid drugs for less than 3 months. PBMC-extracted RNA yielded the TCR library. Sequences were derived from peripheral blood mononuclear cells (PBMCs), sampled at new diagnosis, from a patient treated with antithyroid drugs. These receptors originate from a female donor with Graves disease.

The rearrangement uses TRBV11-2 and TRBJ1-6; D perhaps matches TRBD1 (5 bases). CDR1 is SGHAT and CDR2 is FQNNGV in the germline V gene. CDR3 size: 15 residues. V lost 10 bases to trimming and J lost 9 bases, with 22 bases between them. The CDR3 nucleotides read TGTGCCACCATATTAAAGACAAGGCAGGGTTCACCCCTCCACTTT. As protein: CATILKTRQGSPLHF.

This clonotype was observed at least ten times. The genes are TRBV6-9 and TRBJ2-5; no reliable D call. The V and J ends lost 4 bases and 4 bases respectively, with 7 bases between them. This CDR3 spans 12 amino acids. In germline, CDR1 is MNHGY, CDR2 SVAAGI. The CDR3 coding sequence is TGTGCCAGCAGTTTCGCCTTAGAGACCCAGTACTTC. Translating it yields CASSFALETQYF.

The table lists this clonotype with many counts. The chain has TRBV6-1 and TRBJ2-3; TRBD2 aligns across 8 bases. Per germline, CDR1 MNHNS and CDR2 SASEGT. CDR3 length: 14 amino acids. Trimming cost V 7 bases and J 5 bases; bases outside gene matches: 8. CDR3 protein: CASTQGLAGDTQYF. In DNA, the CDR3 is TGTGCCAGCACCCAAGGGCTAGCGGGAGATACGCAGTATTTT.

Ten or more counts support this clonotype. This rearrangement joins TRBV6-1 to TRBJ2-7, with TRBD2 matching 7 bases. The CDR3 runs to 15 residues. Germline lookup yields CDR1 MNHNS and CDR2 SASEGT. V was pared by 5 bases and J by 1 base, with 8 bases of the junction left unmatched. The CDR3 DNA sequence: TGTGCCAGCAGTCCGACTAGCCGAAGTTCCTACGAGCAGTACTTC. Translated, it gives CASSPTSRSSYEQYF.

Only a few counts were recorded for this clonotype. The CDR3 loop reads CASSRGGIEEKLFF. The CDR3 DNA reads TGTGCCAGTAGTCGGGGGGGGATCGAAGAAAAACTGTTTTTT. The chain combines TRBV19 with TRBJ1-4; TRBD1 might be the D (5 bases). V shed 5 bases and J shed 8 bases, with 15 bases lying between them. This CDR3 region has 14 residues. Per the germline V gene, CDR1 is LNHDA and CDR2 is SQIVND (reference sequence).

This clonotype was detected a few times. The V and J genes are TRBV12-3 or TRBV12-4 and TRBJ2-2; 7 bases are a match to TRBD1. The CDR3 length is 17 residues. V shed 4 bases, J shed 4 bases, and the junction held 12 bases outside the gene matches. Here the CDR3 reads CASSSELRGSRTGELFF. CDR3 DNA: TGTGCCAGCAGTTCGGAACTCAGGGGGAGTCGCACCGGGGAGCTGTTTTTT.

The chain couples TRBV12-5 to TRBJ2-1, with a weak D call TRBD2 (6 bases). This CDR3 has 12 residues. Germline values: CDR1 LGHNT, CDR2 FRNRAP. Trimming took off 5 bases at V and 9 bases at J, with 11 bases between the two ends. CDR3 protein: CASGGTGREQFF. The DNA for the CDR3 is TGTGCTAGTGGTGGGACTGGGCGTGAGCAGTTCTTC.

The chain employs TRBV7-9 and TRBJ2-5; D tentatively reads TRBD1 or TRBD2 (5 bases each). V was trimmed by 4 bases and J by 0 bases, leaving 15 bases between them. CDR1 SEHNR and CDR2 FQNEAQ come from the germline V gene (reference sequence). This CDR3 has 16 residues. The CDR3: CASSSGLGKYQETQYF. CDR3 DNA: TGTGCCAGCAGCTCGGGGCTAGGGAAGTACCAAGAGACCCAGTACTTC. Full variable domain (remainder filled in from reference TRBV7-9 and TRBJ2-5): DTGVSQNPRHKITKRGQNVTFRCDPISEHNRLYWYRQTLGQGPEFLTYFQNEAQLEKSRLLSDRFSAERPKGSFSTLEIQRTEQGDSAMYLCASSSGLGKYQETQYFGPGTRLLVL.

This chain connects TRBV11-2 to TRBJ2-2; TRBD2 agrees at 11 bases. The CDR3 sequence is 16 residues long. Germline trimming cut 3 bases from V and 4 bases from J; bases unmatched to any gene: 4. Germline CDR1 reads SGHAT; CDR2 reads FQNNGV. The CDR3 DNA reads TGTGCCAGCAGCTTTTTAGCGGGGGGGCGCACCGGGGAGCTGTTTTTT. This encodes CASSFLAGGRTGELFF. The entire variable domain, with the rest obtained from reference TRBV11-2 and TRBJ2-2, is as follows: EAGVAQSPRYKIIEKRQSVAFWCNPISGHATLYWYQQILGQGPKLLIQFQNNGVVDDSQLPKDRFSAERLKGVDSTLKIQPAKLEDSAVYLCASSFLAGGRTGELFFGEGSRLTVL.

The CDR3 bases are TGTGCCAGCACAAAAGAAATGGAGACCCAGTACTTC. Protein: CASTKEMETQYF. This chain joins TRBV6-1 and TRBJ2-5; no definite D call. The CDR3 loop spans 12 amino acids. Germline V gene sequence: CDR1 MNHNS, CDR2 SASEGT. With 7 bases removed from V and 5 bases from J, the gap between germline ends came to 11 bases.

This clonotype was recorded many times. This chain uses TRBV5-1 with TRBJ1-1; D unresolved. The CDR3 extends over 13 amino acids. V lost 0 bases and J 4 bases, leaving 7 bases between the germline ends. Looked up from germline, CDR1 is SGHRS and CDR2 is YFSETQ. CDR3: CASSLDGSTEAFF. For the CDR3, the DNA is TGCGCCAGCAGCTTGGATGGGAGCACTGAAGCTTTCTTT.